The clone carrying this T cell receptor beta chain has more than one count but fewer than ten. The record originates from a study of identical twins. Each CDR3 protein is one row after TCRdb ran MiXCR on the 5' RACE reads. The sample lists under 800,000 distinct CDR3 sequences, 21% occurring once. These same data were also listed under a study on T cells expressing NK-cell markers.

Source material: PBMCs. This receptor was obtained from a woman aged 18-29 years in good health.

This chain's CDR3 is CASSETGENSPLHF. As DNA, the CDR3 is TGTGCCAGCAGTGAGACAGGTGAAAATTCACCCCTCCACTTT. The J gene is TRBJ1-6, the V gene TRBV6-1; tentative D call: TRBD1 (6 bases). This CDR3 contains 14 residues. The ends were cut back, 3 bases at V and 7 bases at J, with 10 bases in the middle. The germline CDR1 and CDR2 sequences are MNHNS and SASEGT.